This entry features one TCR beta chain sequence. This sample is drawn from a study of cytomegalovirus exposure and HLA in healthy donors. The PCR had 60 Vbeta and 13 Jbeta primers. Only in-frame clones appear in the TCRdb table, and some are missing; sequencing was by immunoSEQ multiplex PCR. The sample lists around 160,000 clones; roughly 80% were seen once. There are 16 residues in the CDR3. Germline-derived CDR1 and CDR2 are SGHRS and YFSETQ. With V trimmed by 4 bases and J by 4 bases, 8 bases remained unmatched. The sequencing input was PBMCs. The sequence came from a woman aged 40 to 50 in good health and CMV-seropositive. The V gene is TRBV5-1, the J gene TRBJ2-3; 11 bases align to TRBD2. CDR3 residues: CASSPTGTSGPDTQYF. DNA of the CDR3: TGCGCCAGCAGCCCGACCGGGACTAGCGGCCCAGATACGCAGTATTTT.